The rows below give T cell receptor beta chains drawn from one sample of a study of response to subunit inactivated influenza vaccine. MiXCR, run by TCRdb on the RT-PCR reads, gives a single entry per CDR3 protein. This table holds about half a million distinct CDR3 sequences, around 8% found once. The input for sequencing was PBMCs from blood, taken less than 30 months after vaccination. Receptors originate from a man between 50 and 75 years old who received an inactivated influenza vaccine. CDR3s include the opening cysteine and the closing phenylalanine or tryptophan. The order of the fields is clone size, J gene, D gene, V gene, CDR3 DNA, CDR3 protein. D genes are given only for firm matches. Size tells how often a clone was seen (once, few, many) or the class of an expanded clone, and some rows leave it out.

size: many; J: TRBJ2-7; D: .; V: TRBV6-2/TRBV6-3; DNA: TGTGCCACCAAAAGACAGGCCGCTTCCTACGAGCAGTACTTC; CDR3: CATKRQAASYEQYF
size: few; J: TRBJ2-7; D: TRBD2; V: TRBV5-1; DNA: TGCGCCAGCAGCCGGAGCGGGAGGGCCGTCGAGCAGTACTTC; CDR3: CASSRSGRAVEQYF
size: .; J: TRBJ2-3; D: .; V: TRBV7-2; DNA: TGTGCCAGCAGCATCGACCTTAGCGCCTTTACGCAGTATTTT; CDR3: CASSIDLSAFTQYF
size: few; J: TRBJ2-3; D: TRBD2; V: TRBV3-1; DNA: TGTGCCAGCAGCAGGCAGCGGGGGCACACAGATACGCAGTATTTT; CDR3: CASSRQRGHTDTQYF
size: .; J: TRBJ2-7; D: .; V: TRBV29-1; DNA: TGCAGCGCCGGAACAGGGCTCAGCAACGAGCAGTACTTC; CDR3: CSAGTGLSNEQYF
size: many; J: TRBJ2-7; D: TRBD1; V: TRBV11-2; DNA: TGTGCCAGCAGCTTGACAGGGGCCTACGAGCAGTACTTC; CDR3: CASSLTGAYEQYF
size: many; J: TRBJ1-2; D: TRBD1; V: TRBV11-1; DNA: TGTGCCAGCAGCTACCGGACAGGGGATTTCGTGGATGGCTACACCTTC; CDR3: CASSYRTGDFVDGYTF
size: many; J: TRBJ1-2; D: .; V: TRBV5-6; DNA: TGTGCCAGCAGCTCCTTGGACACGGTCTATGGCTACACCTTC; CDR3: CASSSLDTVYGYTF
size: .; J: TRBJ2-1; D: TRBD2; V: TRBV9; DNA: TGTGCCAGCAGCGTAGGCACTAGCGGGGGGGATGAGCAGTTCTTC; CDR3: CASSVGTSGGDEQFF
size: .; J: TRBJ1-1; D: TRBD1; V: TRBV11-2; DNA: TGTGCCAGCAGCTTCTGGACAGGTGGAACTGAAGCTTTCTTT; CDR3: CASSFWTGGTEAFF
size: few; J: TRBJ1-2; D: .; V: TRBV5-1; DNA: TGCGCCAGCAGCTTGGGGGCCGGGATTAGAACCAACTATGGCTACACCTTC; CDR3: CASSLGAGIRTNYGYTF
size: .; J: TRBJ1-1; D: .; V: TRBV5-1; DNA: TGCGCCAGCAGCTGGGGGACGGCGGGGACTGAAGCTTTCTTT; CDR3: CASSWGTAGTEAFF
size: many; J: TRBJ2-1; D: .; V: TRBV12-3/TRBV12-4; DNA: TGTGCCAGCAGTTTAAATTCAGCCTACAATGAGCAGTTCTTC; CDR3: CASSLNSAYNEQFF
size: .; J: TRBJ2-1; D: TRBD2; V: TRBV6-2/TRBV6-3; DNA: TGTGCCAGCACCCGGCGGGGGGGGCCCTACAATGAGCAGTTCTTC; CDR3: CASTRRGGPYNEQFF
size: few; J: TRBJ1-4; D: .; V: TRBV4-2; DNA: TGTGCCAGCAGTTTGACCGGGACCACCCTTGCAACTAATGAAAAACTGTTTTTT; CDR3: CASSLTGTTLATNEKLFF
size: .; J: TRBJ2-2; D: .; V: TRBV15; DNA: TGTGCCACCAGCAGTGCCGGTAACACCGGGGAGCTGTTTTTT; CDR3: CATSSAGNTGELFF
size: .; J: TRBJ2-7; D: TRBD1; V: TRBV27; DNA: TGTGCCAGCTCTCGCCTTATATTGGGACAGGGGGCTAGGAAGCAGTACTTC; CDR3: CASSRLILGQGARKQYF
size: few; J: TRBJ1-2; D: .; V: TRBV28; DNA: TGTGCCAGCAGTCCACACCCGCAGGGCGGCTATGGCTACACCTTC; CDR3: CASSPHPQGGYGYTF
size: many; J: TRBJ2-7; D: .; V: TRBV12-3/TRBV12-4; DNA: TGTGCCAGCAGTCCCGGGAGTCCCCTATACGAGCAGTACTTC; CDR3: CASSPGSPLYEQYF
size: .; J: TRBJ2-5; D: .; V: TRBV12-3/TRBV12-4; DNA: TGTGCCAGCAATACCCAGGGGCTCCTCCAAGAGACCCAGTACTTC; CDR3: CASNTQGLLQETQYF